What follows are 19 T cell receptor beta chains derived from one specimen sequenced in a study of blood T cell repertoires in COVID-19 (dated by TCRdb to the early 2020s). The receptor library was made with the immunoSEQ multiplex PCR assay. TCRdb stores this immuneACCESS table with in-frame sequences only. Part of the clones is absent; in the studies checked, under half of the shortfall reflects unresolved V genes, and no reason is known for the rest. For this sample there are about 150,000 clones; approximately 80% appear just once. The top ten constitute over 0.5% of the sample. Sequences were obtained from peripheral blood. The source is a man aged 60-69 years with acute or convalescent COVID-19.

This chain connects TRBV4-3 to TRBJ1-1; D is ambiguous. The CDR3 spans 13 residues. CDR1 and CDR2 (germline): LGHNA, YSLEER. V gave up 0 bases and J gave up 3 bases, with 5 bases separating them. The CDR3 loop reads CASSQEEDTEAFF. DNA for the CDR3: TGCGCCAGCAGCCAAGAAGAGGACACTGAAGCTTTCTTT.

Here the CDR3 DNA reads TGTGCCACCAGCAGAGATCGCCTTAGCGGGGGAGTTGGAGATACGCAGTATTTT. It encodes CATSRDRLSGGVGDTQYF. The rearrangement uses TRBV15 and TRBJ2-3; 9 nucleotides agree with TRBD2. Germline V gene data show CDR1 as LNHNV and CDR2 as YYDKDF (reference sequence). The J segment lost 5 bases and the V segment lost 0 bases, leaving 12 bases of the junction unmatched. The CDR3 extends over 18 amino acids.

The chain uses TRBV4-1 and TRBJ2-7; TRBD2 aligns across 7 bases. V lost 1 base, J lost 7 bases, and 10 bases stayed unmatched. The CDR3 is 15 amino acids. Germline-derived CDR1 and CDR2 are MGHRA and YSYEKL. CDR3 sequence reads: CASSQAGGGGIEQYF. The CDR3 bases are TGCGCCAGCAGCCAAGCTGGGGGGGGAGGGATTGAGCAGTACTTC.

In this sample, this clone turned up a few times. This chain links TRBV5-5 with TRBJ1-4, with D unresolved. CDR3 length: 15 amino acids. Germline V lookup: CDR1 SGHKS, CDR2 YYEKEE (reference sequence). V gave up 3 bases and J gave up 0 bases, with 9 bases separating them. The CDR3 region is CASSSQAPTNEKLFF. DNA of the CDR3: TGTGCCAGCAGCTCCCAGGCTCCAACTAATGAAAAACTGTTTTTT. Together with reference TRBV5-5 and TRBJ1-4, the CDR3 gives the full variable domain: DAGVTQSPTHLIKTRGQQVTLRCSPISGHKSVSWYQQVLGQGPQFIFQYYEKEERGRGNFPDRFSARQFPNYSSELNVNALLLGDSALYLCASSSQAPTNEKLFFGSGTQLSVL.

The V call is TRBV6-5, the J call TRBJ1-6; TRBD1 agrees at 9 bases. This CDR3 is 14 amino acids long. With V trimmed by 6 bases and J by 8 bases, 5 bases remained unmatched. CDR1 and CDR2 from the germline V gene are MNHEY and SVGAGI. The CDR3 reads CASRTGGIHSPLHF. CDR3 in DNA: TGTGCCAGCAGGACAGGGGGGATACATTCACCCCTCCACTTT.

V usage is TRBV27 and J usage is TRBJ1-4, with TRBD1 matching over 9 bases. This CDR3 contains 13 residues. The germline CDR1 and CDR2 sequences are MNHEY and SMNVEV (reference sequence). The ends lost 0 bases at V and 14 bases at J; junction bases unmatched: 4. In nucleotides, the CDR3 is TGTGCCAGCAGTTTATCGGGACAGGGAAGGCTGTTTTTT. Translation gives CASSLSGQGRLFF.

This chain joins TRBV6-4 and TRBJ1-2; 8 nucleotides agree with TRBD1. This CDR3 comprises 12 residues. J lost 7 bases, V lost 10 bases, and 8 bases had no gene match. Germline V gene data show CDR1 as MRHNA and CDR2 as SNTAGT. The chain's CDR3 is CATSGGAGGYTF. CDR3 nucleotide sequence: TGTGCCACCTCAGGGGGCGCGGGTGGCTACACCTTC.

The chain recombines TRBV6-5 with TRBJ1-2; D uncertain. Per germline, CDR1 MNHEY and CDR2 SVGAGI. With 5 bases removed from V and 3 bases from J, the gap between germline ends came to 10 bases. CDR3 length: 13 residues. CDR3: CASSPQFDYGYTF. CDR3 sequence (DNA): TGTGCCAGCAGTCCACAGTTTGACTATGGCTACACCTTC.

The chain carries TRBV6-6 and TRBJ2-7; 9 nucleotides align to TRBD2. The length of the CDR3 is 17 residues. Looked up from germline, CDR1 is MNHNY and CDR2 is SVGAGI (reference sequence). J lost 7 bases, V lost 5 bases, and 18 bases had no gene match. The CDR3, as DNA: TGTGCCAGCAGTCCCCTGCAGGTGCTAGCGGGATCGTGGGAGCAGTACTTC. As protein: CASSPLQVLAGSWEQYF.

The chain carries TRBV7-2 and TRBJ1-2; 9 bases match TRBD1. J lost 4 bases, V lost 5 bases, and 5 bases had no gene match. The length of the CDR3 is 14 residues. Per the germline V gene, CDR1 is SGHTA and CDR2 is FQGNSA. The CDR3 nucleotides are TGTGCCAGCAGCGAACAGGGGGCCTTCTATGGCTACACCTTC. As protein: CASSEQGAFYGYTF.

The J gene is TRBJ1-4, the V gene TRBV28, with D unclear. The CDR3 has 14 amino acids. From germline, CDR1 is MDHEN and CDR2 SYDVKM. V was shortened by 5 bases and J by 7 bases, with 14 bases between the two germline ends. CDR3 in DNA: TGTGCCAGCAGTCCCCCCGGAGAGGGTGAAAAACTGTTTTTT. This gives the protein CASSPPGEGEKLFF.

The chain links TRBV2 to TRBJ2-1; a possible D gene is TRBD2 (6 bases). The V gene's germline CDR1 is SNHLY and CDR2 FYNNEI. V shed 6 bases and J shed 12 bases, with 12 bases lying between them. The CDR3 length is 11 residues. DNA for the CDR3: TGTGCCAGCAGGGACCGGGACTGGCAGTTCTTC. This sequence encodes CASRDRDWQFF.

The CDR3 nucleotides read TGTGCCAGCAGCCAGGGAAGGACAGGGTACACCGGGGAGCTGTTTTTT. This sequence encodes CASSQGRTGYTGELFF. The rearrangement uses TRBV3-1 (or the pseudogene TRBV3-2) and TRBJ2-2, with TRBD1 matching 8 bases. V was clipped by 3 bases and J by 3 bases; unmatched bases: 6. The CDR3 has 16 amino acids. From germline, CDR1 is LGHDT and CDR2 YNNKEL (reference sequence).

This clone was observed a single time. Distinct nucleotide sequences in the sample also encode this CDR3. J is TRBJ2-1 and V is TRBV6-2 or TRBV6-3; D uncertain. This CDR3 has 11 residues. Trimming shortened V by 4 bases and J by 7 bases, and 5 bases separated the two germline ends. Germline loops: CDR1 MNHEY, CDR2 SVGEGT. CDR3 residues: CASSLRNEQFF. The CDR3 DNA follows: TGTGCCAGCAGTTTGAGGAATGAGCAGTTCTTC.

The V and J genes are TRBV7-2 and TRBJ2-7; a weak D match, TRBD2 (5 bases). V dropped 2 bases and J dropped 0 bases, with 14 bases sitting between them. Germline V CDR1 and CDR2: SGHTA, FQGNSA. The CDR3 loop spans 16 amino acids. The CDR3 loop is CASSLRAPGSSYEQYF. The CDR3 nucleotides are TGTGCCAGCAGCTTAAGGGCCCCGGGAAGCTCCTACGAGCAGTACTTC.

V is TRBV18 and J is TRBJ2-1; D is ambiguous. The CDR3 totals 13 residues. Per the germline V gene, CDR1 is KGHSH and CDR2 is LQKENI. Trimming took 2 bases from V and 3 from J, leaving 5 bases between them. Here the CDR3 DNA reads TGTGCCAGCTCACCAAGCATCTACAATGAGCAGTTCTTC. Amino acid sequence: CASSPSIYNEQFF.

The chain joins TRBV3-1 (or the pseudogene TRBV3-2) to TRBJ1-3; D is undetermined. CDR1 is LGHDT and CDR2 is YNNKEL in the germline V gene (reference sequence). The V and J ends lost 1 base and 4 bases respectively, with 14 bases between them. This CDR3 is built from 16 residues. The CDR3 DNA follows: TGTGCCAGCAGCCAAGGAGAACCGGGGAGAGGAAACACCATATATTTT. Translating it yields CASSQGEPGRGNTIYF.

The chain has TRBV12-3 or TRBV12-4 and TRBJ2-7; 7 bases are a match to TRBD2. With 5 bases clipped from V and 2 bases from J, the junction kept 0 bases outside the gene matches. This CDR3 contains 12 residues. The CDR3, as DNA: TGTGCCAGCAGTGGACTAGCCTACGAGCAGTACTTC. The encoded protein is CASSGLAYEQYF.

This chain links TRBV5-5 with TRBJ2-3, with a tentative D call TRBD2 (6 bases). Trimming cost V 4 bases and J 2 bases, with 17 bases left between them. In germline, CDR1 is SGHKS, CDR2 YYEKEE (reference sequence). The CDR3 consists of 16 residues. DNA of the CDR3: TGTGCCAGCAGCCACGTTCGGCAGCGGGCCACAGATACGCAGTATTTT. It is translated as CASSHVRQRATDTQYF.